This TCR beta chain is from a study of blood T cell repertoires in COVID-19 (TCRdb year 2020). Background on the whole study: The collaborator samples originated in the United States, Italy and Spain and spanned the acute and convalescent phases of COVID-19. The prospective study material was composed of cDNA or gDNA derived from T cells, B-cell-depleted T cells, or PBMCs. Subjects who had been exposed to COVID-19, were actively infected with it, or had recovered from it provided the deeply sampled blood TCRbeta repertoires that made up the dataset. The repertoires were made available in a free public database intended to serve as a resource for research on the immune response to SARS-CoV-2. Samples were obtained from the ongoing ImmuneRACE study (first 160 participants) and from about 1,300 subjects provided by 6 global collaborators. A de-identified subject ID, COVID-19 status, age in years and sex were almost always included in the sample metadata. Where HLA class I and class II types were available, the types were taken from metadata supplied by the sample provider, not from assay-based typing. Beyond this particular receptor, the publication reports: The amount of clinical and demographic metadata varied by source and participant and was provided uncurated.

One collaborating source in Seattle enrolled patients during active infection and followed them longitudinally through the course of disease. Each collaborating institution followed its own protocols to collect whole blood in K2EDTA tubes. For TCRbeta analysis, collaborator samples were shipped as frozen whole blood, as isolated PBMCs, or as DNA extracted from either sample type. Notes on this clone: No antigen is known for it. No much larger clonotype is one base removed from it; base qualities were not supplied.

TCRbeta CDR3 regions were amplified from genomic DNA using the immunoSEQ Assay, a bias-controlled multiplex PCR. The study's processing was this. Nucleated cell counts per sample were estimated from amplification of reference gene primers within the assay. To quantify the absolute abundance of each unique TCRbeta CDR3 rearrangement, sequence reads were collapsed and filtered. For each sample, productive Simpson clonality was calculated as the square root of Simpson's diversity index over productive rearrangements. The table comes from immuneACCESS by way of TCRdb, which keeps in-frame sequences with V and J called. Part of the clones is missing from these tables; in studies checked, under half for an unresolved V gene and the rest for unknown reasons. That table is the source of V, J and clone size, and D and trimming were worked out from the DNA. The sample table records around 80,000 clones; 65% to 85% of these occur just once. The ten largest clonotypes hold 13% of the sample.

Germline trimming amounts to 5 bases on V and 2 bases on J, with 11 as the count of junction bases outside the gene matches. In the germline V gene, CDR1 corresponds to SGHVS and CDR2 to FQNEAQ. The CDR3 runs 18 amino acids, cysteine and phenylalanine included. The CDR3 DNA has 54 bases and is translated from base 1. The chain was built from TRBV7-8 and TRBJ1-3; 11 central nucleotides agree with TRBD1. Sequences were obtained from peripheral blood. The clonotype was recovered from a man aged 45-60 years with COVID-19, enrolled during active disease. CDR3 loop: CASSPGTGGPAAGNTIYF. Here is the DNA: TGTGCCAGCAGCCCCGGGACAGGGGGTCCCGCCGCTGGAAACACCATATATTTT.